Listed below are T cell receptor beta chains from one sample, sequenced in a study of blood T cell repertoires in COVID-19. Profiled with immunoSEQ multiplex PCR; TCRdb holds only in-frame clones, not every one. This sample has more than 20,000 clones; around 90% occur once, and the top ten carry 18%. The sequencing input was peripheral blood. These receptors originate from a human donor in a cohort sampled during active COVID-19. The CDR3 runs from the conserved cysteine through the conserved F or W. Each record gives: J gene, clone size, V gene, D gene, CDR3 protein, CDR3 DNA. D genes are given only for firm matches. Clone sizes are given selectively: once, few, many, or a class where the clone is expanded.

J: TRBJ2-7; size: once; V: TRBV2; D: TRBD1; CDR3: CASSRDRGYEQYF; DNA: TGTGCCAGCTCCCGGGACAGGGGCTACGAGCAGTACTTC
J: TRBJ1-3; size: -; V: TRBV25-1; D: TRBD1; CDR3: CASSELGTGTGNTIYF; DNA: TGTGCCAGCAGTGAATTAGGGACAGGAACTGGAAACACCATATATTTT
J: TRBJ1-1; size: -; V: TRBV3-1/TRBV3-2; D: -; CDR3: CASNNNRKGANTEAFF; DNA: TGTGCCAGCAACAATAATCGGAAGGGAGCGAACACTGAAGCTTTCTTT
J: TRBJ2-7; size: -; V: TRBV5-1; D: -; CDR3: CASSTAGSSSYEQYF; DNA: TGCGCCAGCAGCACTGCAGGATCAAGCTCCTACGAGCAGTACTTC
J: TRBJ2-5; size: -; V: TRBV11-2; D: -; CDR3: CASSLGGAEETQYF; DNA: TGTGCCAGCAGCTTAGGTGGGGCAGAAGAGACCCAGTACTTC
J: TRBJ2-7; size: -; V: TRBV5-8; D: TRBD2; CDR3: CASSRRGGGGYEQYF; DNA: TGTGCCAGCAGCCGCCGGGGGGGCGGTGGGTACGAGCAGTACTTC
J: TRBJ1-2; size: -; V: TRBV3-1/TRBV3-2; D: -; CDR3: CASSPVAGGGYTF; DNA: TGTGCCAGCAGCCCTGTGGCAGGTGGGGGGTACACCTTC
J: TRBJ2-7; size: -; V: TRBV19; D: -; CDR3: CASSISRGSTYEQYF; DNA: TGTGCCAGTAGTATTTCCCGTGGGAGTACCTACGAGCAGTACTTC
J: TRBJ2-7; size: -; V: TRBV5-4; D: TRBD1; CDR3: CASSSPAGGEQYF; DNA: TGTGCCAGCAGCTCACCCGCAGGGGGAGAGCAGTACTTC
J: TRBJ1-6; size: -; V: TRBV19; D: -; CDR3: CASSPYNSPLHF; DNA: TGTGCCAGTAGTCCTTATAATTCACCCCTCCACTTT
J: TRBJ1-2; size: -; V: TRBV11-2; D: -; CDR3: CASSPGAGGSYTF; DNA: TGTGCCAGCAGCCCAGGGGCCGGGGGGAGCTACACCTTC
J: TRBJ1-1; size: -; V: TRBV5-1; D: -; CDR3: CASSLEQMTEAFF; DNA: TGCGCCAGCAGCTTGGAACAGATGACTGAAGCTTTCTTT
J: TRBJ1-4; size: -; V: TRBV19; D: TRBD1; CDR3: CASSIGSGQGNEKLFF; DNA: TGTGCCAGTAGTATTGGCTCGGGACAGGGGAATGAAAAACTGTTTTTT
J: TRBJ1-3; size: -; V: TRBV11-3; D: -; CDR3: CASSLYDISGNTIYF; DNA: TGTGCCAGCAGCTTATACGACATATCTGGAAACACCATATATTTT
J: TRBJ1-3; size: once; V: TRBV15; D: TRBD1; CDR3: CATSRDPLTGRGNTIYF; DNA: TGTGCCACCAGCAGAGATCCCTTGACAGGGCGAGGAAACACCATATATTTT
J: TRBJ1-6; size: -; V: TRBV29-1; D: TRBD1; CDR3: CSVAGQGPPLHF; DNA: TGCAGCGTTGCAGGACAGGGCCCACCCCTCCACTTT
J: TRBJ2-4; size: once; V: TRBV18; D: -; CDR3: CASSPQPGSLNFIQYF; DNA: TGTGCCAGCTCACCACAGCCCGGGAGCCTTAATTTCATTCAGTACTTC
J: TRBJ1-1; size: -; V: TRBV7-6; D: -; CDR3: CASSSLRAVDTEAFF; DNA: TGTGCCAGCAGCTCGCTCCGCGCGGTTGACACTGAAGCTTTCTTT
J: TRBJ1-2; size: few; V: TRBV6-1; D: TRBD1; CDR3: CASSENPHRGLSYTF; DNA: TGTGCCAGCAGTGAAAACCCCCACAGGGGGTTAAGCTACACCTTC
J: TRBJ2-2; size: -; V: TRBV4-2; D: -; CDR3: CASSQDSTTGELFF; DNA: TGTGCCAGCAGCCAAGATTCGACTACCGGGGAGCTGTTTTTT
J: TRBJ2-2; size: -; V: TRBV5-6; D: -; CDR3: CATSSRTGELFF; DNA: TGTGCCACCTCTAGTCGTACCGGGGAGCTGTTTTTT
J: TRBJ1-1; size: -; V: TRBV5-4; D: -; CDR3: CASTNSGHGTEAFF; DNA: TGTGCCAGCACCAATTCTGGACACGGCACTGAAGCTTTCTTT
J: TRBJ2-2; size: -; V: TRBV7-7; D: -; CDR3: CASSSAGPGELFF; DNA: TGTGCCAGCAGCTCGGCGGGGCCCGGGGAGCTGTTTTTT
J: TRBJ1-1; size: -; V: TRBV25-1; D: -; CDR3: CASSPTPNTEAFF; DNA: TGTGCCAGCAGCCCGACACCTAACACTGAAGCTTTCTTT
J: TRBJ1-2; size: -; V: TRBV12-3/TRBV12-4; D: -; CDR3: CASSADRTYGYTF; DNA: TGTGCCAGCAGTGCCGACAGGACCTATGGCTACACCTTC
J: TRBJ2-7; size: -; V: TRBV25-1; D: -; CDR3: CASSWHEQYF; DNA: TGTGCCAGCAGTTGGCACGAGCAGTACTTC
J: TRBJ1-2; size: -; V: TRBV30; D: -; CDR3: CAWSPGPSGAGYTF; DNA: TGTGCCTGGAGTCCGGGACCTTCGGGAGCTGGCTACACCTTC
J: TRBJ1-2; size: once; V: TRBV29-1; D: -; CDR3: CSVEGFPGYTF; DNA: TGCAGCGTTGAAGGTTTTCCAGGCTACACCTTC
J: TRBJ2-5; size: -; V: TRBV11-3; D: -; CDR3: CASSSTSPVRQETQYF; DNA: TGTGCCAGCAGCTCAACATCCCCAGTACGACAAGAGACCCAGTACTTC
J: TRBJ2-7; size: once; V: TRBV4-1; D: -; CDR3: CASSQQGSRYEQYF; DNA: TGCGCCAGCAGCCAACAGGGGTCCCGCTACGAGCAGTACTTC
J: TRBJ2-1; size: -; V: TRBV3-1/TRBV3-2; D: TRBD1; CDR3: CASSETGQGSNRQFF; DNA: TGTGCCAGCAGTGAGACGGGACAGGGTTCAAACCGGCAGTTCTTC